This paragraph reports one T cell receptor beta chain. This record comes from a study of control samples from healthy donors and cancer patients. V was pared by 1 base and J by 3 bases, with 9 bases of the junction left unmatched. The CDR3 covers 17 residues. Germline CDR1 KGHDR, CDR2 SFDVKD. Only in-frame clones appear in the TCRdb table, and some are missing; sequencing was by immunoSEQ multiplex PCR. The data hold roughly 170,000 clones, with approximately 94% observed a single time. Sequenced material: blood. The sequence was collected from a woman between 18 and 30 years old in good health. The rearrangement uses TRBV24-1 and TRBJ2-7; 9 bases are a match to TRBD2. Here the CDR3 reads CATSDFPSGASYYEQYF. Written as DNA, the CDR3 is TGTGCCACCAGTGATTTCCCTAGCGGGGCATCCTACTACGAGCAGTACTTC.